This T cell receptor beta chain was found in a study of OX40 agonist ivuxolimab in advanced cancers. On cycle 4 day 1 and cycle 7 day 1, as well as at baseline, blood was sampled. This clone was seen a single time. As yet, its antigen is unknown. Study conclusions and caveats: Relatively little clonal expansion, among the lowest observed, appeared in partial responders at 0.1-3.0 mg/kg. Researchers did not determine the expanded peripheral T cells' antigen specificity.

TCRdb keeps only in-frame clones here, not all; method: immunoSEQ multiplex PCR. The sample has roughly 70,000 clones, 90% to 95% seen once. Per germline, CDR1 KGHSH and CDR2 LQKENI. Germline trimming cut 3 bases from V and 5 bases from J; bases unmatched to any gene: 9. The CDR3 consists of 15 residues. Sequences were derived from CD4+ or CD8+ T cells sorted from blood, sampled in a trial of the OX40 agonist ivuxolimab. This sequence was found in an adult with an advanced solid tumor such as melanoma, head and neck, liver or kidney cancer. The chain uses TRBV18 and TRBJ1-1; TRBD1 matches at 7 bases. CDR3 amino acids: CASSPISSRGTEAFF. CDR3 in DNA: TGTGCCAGCTCACCCATCTCCTCCAGGGGGACTGAAGCTTTCTTT.